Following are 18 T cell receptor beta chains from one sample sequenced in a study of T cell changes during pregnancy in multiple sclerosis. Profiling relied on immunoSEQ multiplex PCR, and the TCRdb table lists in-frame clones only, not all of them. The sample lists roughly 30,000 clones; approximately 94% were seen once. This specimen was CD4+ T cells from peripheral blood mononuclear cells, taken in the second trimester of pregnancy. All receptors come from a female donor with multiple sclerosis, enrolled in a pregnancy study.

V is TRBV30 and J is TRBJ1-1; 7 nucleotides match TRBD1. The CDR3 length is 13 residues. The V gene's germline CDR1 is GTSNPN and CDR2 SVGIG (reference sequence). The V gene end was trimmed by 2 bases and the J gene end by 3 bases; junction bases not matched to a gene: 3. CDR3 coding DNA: TGTGCCTGGAGTCACAGGGGTGACACTGAAGCTTTCTTT. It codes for CAWSHRGDTEAFF.

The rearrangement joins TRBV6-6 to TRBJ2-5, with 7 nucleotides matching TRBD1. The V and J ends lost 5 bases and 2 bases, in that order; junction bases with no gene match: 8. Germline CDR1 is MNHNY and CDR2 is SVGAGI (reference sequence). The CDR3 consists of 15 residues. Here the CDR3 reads CASSKRQGGQETQYF. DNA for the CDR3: TGTGCCAGCAGTAAGAGACAGGGTGGGCAAGAGACCCAGTACTTC.

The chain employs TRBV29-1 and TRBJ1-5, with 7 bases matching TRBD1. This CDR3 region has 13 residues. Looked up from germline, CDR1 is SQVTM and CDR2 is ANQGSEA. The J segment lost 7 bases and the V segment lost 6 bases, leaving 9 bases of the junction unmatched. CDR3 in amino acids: CSVGGTGVQPQHF. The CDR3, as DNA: TGCAGCGTCGGGGGAACAGGGGTACAGCCCCAGCATTTT.

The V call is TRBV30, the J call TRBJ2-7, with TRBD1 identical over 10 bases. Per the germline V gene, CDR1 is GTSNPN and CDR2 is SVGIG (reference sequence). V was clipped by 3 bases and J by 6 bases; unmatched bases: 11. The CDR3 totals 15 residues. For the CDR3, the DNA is TGTGCCTGGAGCCCACTCCCCCGGGACAGGGGCGAGCAGTACTTC. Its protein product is CAWSPLPRDRGEQYF.

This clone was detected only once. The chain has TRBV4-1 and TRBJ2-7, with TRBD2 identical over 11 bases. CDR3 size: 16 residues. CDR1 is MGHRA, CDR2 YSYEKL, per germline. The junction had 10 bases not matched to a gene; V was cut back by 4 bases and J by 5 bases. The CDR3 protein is CASSRSLAGVSNEQYF. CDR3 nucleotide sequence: TGCGCCAGCAGCCGATCACTAGCGGGAGTTTCCAACGAGCAGTACTTC.

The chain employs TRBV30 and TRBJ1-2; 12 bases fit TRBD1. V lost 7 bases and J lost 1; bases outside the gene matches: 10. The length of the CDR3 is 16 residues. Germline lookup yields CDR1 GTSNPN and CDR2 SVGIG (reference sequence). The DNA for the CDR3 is TGTGCCTCTAGGGGGACAGGGGGCGGTAATAACTATGGCTACACCTTC. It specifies CASRGTGGGNNYGYTF.

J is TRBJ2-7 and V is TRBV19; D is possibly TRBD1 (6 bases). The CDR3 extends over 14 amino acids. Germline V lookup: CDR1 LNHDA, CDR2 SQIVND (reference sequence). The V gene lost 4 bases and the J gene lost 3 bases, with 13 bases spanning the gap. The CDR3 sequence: CASSKGTPIYEQYF. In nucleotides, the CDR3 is TGTGCCAGTAGTAAGGGGACACCAATCTACGAGCAGTACTTC.

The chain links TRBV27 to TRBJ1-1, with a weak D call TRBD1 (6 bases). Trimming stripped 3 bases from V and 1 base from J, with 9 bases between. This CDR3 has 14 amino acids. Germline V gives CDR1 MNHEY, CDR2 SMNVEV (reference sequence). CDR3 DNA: TGTGCCAGCAGTTTTGGGGGCCGGAACACTGAAGCTTTCTTT. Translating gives CASSFGGRNTEAFF.

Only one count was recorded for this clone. CDR3: CASSLSRLQETQYF. The CDR3 DNA sequence: TGTGCCAGCAGTTTATCGAGGCTACAAGAGACCCAGTACTTC. V gene TRBV27 combines with J gene TRBJ2-5; D is ambiguous. The CDR3 length is 14 residues. Trimming left V 0 bases short and J 2 bases short, with 7 bases between. The germline CDR1 and CDR2 sequences are MNHEY and SMNVEV (reference sequence).

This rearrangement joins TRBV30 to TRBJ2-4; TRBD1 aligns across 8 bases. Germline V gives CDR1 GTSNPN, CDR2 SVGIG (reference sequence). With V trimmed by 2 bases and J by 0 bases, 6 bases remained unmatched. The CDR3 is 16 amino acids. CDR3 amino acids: CAWSPRQGKAKNIQYF. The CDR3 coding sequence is TGTGCCTGGAGTCCCCGACAGGGGAAAGCCAAAAACATTCAGTACTTC. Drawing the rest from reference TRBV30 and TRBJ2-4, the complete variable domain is SQTIHQWPATLVQPVGSPLSLECTVEGTSNPNLYWYRQAAGRGLQLLFYSVGIGQISSEVPQNLSASRPQDRQFILSSKKLLLSDSGFYLCAWSPRQGKAKNIQYFGAGTRLSVL.

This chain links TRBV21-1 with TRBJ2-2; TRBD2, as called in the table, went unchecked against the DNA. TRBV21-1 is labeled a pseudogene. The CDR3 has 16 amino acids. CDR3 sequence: CASSKGVGGLGGELFF. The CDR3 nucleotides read TGTGCCAGCAGCAAAGGCGTGGGGGGTCTGGGCGGGGAGCTGTTTTTT.

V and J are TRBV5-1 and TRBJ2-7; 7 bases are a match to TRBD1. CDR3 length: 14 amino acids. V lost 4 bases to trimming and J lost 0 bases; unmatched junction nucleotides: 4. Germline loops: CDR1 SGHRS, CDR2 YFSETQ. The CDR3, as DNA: TGCGCCAGCAGCGAGGGGGCGGGCTCCTACGAGCAGTACTTC. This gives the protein CASSEGAGSYEQYF.

The CDR3 sequence: CASSQSTTGAAAMAFF. CDR3 nucleotides: TGCGCCAGCAGCCAATCTACGACAGGGGCTGCGGCTATGGCGTTCTTC. The chain combines TRBV4-3 with TRBJ2-1, with 8 bases matching TRBD1. The trim removed 2 bases at V and 15 bases at J, leaving 18 bases unmatched. The germline V gene has CDR1 LGHNA and CDR2 YSLEER. This CDR3 has 16 residues.

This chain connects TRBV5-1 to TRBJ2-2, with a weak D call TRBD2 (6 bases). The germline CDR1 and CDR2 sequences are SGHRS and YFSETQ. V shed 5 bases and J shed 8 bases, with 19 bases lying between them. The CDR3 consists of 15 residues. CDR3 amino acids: CASRSGGESTGELFF. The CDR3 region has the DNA TGCGCCAGCAGGTCTGGCGGGGAGAGCACTGGGGAGCTGTTTTTT.

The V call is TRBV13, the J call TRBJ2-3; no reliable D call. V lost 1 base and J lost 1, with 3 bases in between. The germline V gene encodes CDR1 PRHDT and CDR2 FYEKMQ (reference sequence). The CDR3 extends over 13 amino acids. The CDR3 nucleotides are TGTGCCAGCAGCTTAGTCGGCACAGATACGCAGTATTTT. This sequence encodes CASSLVGTDTQYF.

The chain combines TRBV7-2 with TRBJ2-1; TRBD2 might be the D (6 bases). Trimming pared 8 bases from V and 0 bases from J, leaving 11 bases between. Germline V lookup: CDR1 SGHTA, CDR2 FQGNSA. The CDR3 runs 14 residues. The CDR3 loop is CASAGLSSYNEQFF. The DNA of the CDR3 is TGTGCCAGCGCCGGACTAAGCTCCTACAATGAGCAGTTCTTC.

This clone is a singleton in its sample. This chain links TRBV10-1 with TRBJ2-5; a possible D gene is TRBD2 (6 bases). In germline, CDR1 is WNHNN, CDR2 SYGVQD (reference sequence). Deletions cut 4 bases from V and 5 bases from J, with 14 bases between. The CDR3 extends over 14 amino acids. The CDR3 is CASSAGVRQETQYF. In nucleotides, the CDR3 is TGCGCCAGCAGTGCGGGGGTCCGGCAGGAGACCCAGTACTTC.

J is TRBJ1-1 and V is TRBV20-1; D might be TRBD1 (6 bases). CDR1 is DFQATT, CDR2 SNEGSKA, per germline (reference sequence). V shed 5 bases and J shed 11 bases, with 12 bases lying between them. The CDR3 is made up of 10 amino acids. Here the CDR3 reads CSAFTGMAFF. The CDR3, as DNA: TGCAGTGCTTTCACAGGGATGGCTTTCTTT.